This T cell receptor beta chain stems from a study of T cell responses to AZD1222 COVID-19 vaccine. Findings of the study overall: Compared with day 0, the breadth and depth of the Spike-specific TCR repertoire rose significantly after two doses of AZD1222. Donors, mostly white British, included more females; clonal diversity was possibly underestimated. The reported proportion of spike-specific TCRs targeting unmutated variant regions was nearly half.

A few counts support this clone. As yet, its antigen is unknown. Germline V gene lookup returns CDR1 SGHRS and CDR2 YFSETQ. The CDR3 loop spans 15 amino acids. V was cut by 1 base and J by 4 bases, with 11 bases left in between. The analysis combined second doses at about 4 or about 12 weeks. Produced via immunoSEQ multiplex PCR; TCRdb's table is partial and in-frame only. The data contain 20,000 to 30,000 clones, about 88% of them seen just once; the ten biggest clones take up roughly 2.7%. Specimen: peripheral blood, collected 28 days after the second AZD1222 dose. The V call is TRBV5-1, the J call TRBJ1-4; a weak D match, TRBD1 (6 bases). This sequence originates from an adult who received the AZD1222 COVID-19 vaccine. The CDR3 coding sequence is TGCGCCAGCAGCTTGCTAGGGGGGTATAATGAAAAACTGTTTTTT. Amino acids: CASSLLGGYNEKLFF. Using reference TRBV5-1 and TRBJ1-4 for the parts outside the CDR3, the full variable domain is KAGVTQTPRYLIKTRGQQVTLSCSPISGHRSVSWYQQTPGQGLQFLFEYFSETQRNKGNFPGRFSGRQFSNSRSEMNVSTLELGDSALYLCASSLLGGYNEKLFFGSGTQLSVL.